The source of this T cell receptor (beta chain) is a study of cytomegalovirus exposure and HLA in healthy donors (TCRdb year 2017). In the study overall: An earlier analysis of roughly 610 of the donors reported under 300 Gb of sequence data and 117 million unique TCR beta sequences obtained from around 170 million T cells. Every discovery cohort repertoire had been produced on one sequencing platform. The number of typed donors differed by locus: roughly 620-640 for A, B, C, DRB1 and DQB1; 522 for DQA1; 606 for DPA1; and about 470 for DPB1. In a later genetic analysis, genome-wide SNP genotypes for about three fifths of the roughly 670 donors were used, and that subset was treated as a discovery cohort. The T cell repertoires of under 700 subjects were profiled by immunosequencing and related to cytomegalovirus serostatus. To predict cytomegalovirus infection status, the study combined high-throughput TCR immunosequencing, statistical association of individual TCRs with disease status, and machine learning. A few DR-DQ haplotypes were handled as single units for association and clustering because linkage in the cohort was strong. Along with the roughly 670-subject first cohort, a separate validation cohort of around 120 different subjects was used. Alongside the repertoire data, information on donor age, sex, ethnicity and CMV serostatus was compiled. About 280 gigabases of sequencing data and tens of millions of unique TCR sequences were included in an early release covering about 620 HLA-typed donors. Rather than drawing on any new phenotypic data, the later analysis identified candidate immune exposures from TCR beta sequences and the way those sequences occurred across donors. The genetic ancestry cluster associated with self-reported Caucasian donors included around four fifths of the roughly 400 genotyped donors. To study patterns of TCR occurrence, a later analysis re-analyzed previously published TCR beta repertoires from several hundred donors and added high-resolution HLA genotyping. An earlier analysis of 587 of the donors used high-throughput TCR beta sequencing to judge whether each TCR beta V gene segment behaved as functional or pseudogenic. Across around 400 genotyped donors of the cohort, an average of approximately 220,000 unique TCR beta nucleotide sequences per donor were sequenced, and roughly 18% of those sequences were non-productive. Both class I and class II loci were covered by HLA typing, at four-digit resolution. The study was designed to test whether signatures of past pathogen exposure could be identified by cataloging public T cell receptors.

The full study reports these points: Because HLA typing was unavailable for some donors at each locus, only the typed subset was used in association tests. Strong co-occurrence of HLA alleles, especially DR and DQ, made assigning TCR associations to individual alleles difficult. A later genetic analysis associated a missense DCLRE1C variant with V-gene and J-gene trimming of TCR beta chains, and an independent cohort replicated the association. Because the 87-base-pair reads could not distinguish some IMGT-functional V segments, including TRBV6-2 and TRBV6-3, those segments were excluded. Compared with equally common non-associated chains, HLA-associated TCR beta chains in a later analysis were more clonally expanded and had lower generation probabilities. The presence/absence analyses assumed that sequencing depth was roughly uniform across donors, and that assumption may not be true. In a later analysis, the rate of TCR association differed among HLA loci, with DRB1 alleles having the most associated TCRs and HLA-C alleles having the fewest. A few of the identified cytomegalovirus-associated TCR beta chains were confirmed in vitro to be specific for cytomegalovirus antigens. In a later genetic analysis, fewer N-insertions in productive TCRs were reported among donors in an Asian-associated ancestry cluster than the approximately 630-donor mean. Broadly in line with IMGT annotations, most TCR beta V segments showed up in productive rearrangements about 90% or about 30% of the time in an earlier analysis of under 700 of the donors. The sequencing pipeline was judged likely to have produced a cluster of highly shared sequence variants as a technical artifact. The authors suggested that the approach could potentially be generalized to other disease states and immunological phenotypes. In a later analysis, several top co-occurrence clusters were reported to appear linked to parvovirus B19, influenza, CMV and Epstein-Barr virus. Seventeen rarely observed V segments, including chromosome 9 orphons, were excluded from the earlier analysis of approximately 600 of the donors because counts were too low. In the study, around 150 TCR beta chains were listed as associated with cytomegalovirus. The only immune exposure information available for the cohort was CMV serostatus. A further reported finding was that TCR beta sequences accurately predicted the HLA-A and HLA-B alleles for most subjects in the first cohort. Cytomegalovirus status was reported to be diagnosed by the classifier with high specificity and sensitivity in both the original and validation cohorts. In a later analysis, most CMV-associated TCR beta chains were found to appear HLA-restricted, with HLA associations seemingly driven largely by CMV exposure. The cohort was sequenced for TCR beta chains only, and without alpha or paired-chain data the features that could be detected were limited. Linkage disequilibrium might explain the correlated functional status among segregating V segments, but an unknown experimental factor could not be excluded. Most TCR sequences were seen in very few donors, while some public TCRs were found in many individuals. Specific HLA alleles were associated with roughly 16,000 TCR beta sequences at a false discovery rate of 0.05 in a later analysis.

V is clipped by 3 bases and J by 1 base, and the sequence between their germline boundaries is 10 bases long. Inclusive of the bounding cysteine and phenylalanine, the CDR3 is 14 residues long. Just CDR3 DNA is preserved here, 42 bases in frame from base 1. Via the germline V gene, CDR1 is MDHEN and CDR2 SYDVKM. Library preparation was by the immunoSEQ multiplex PCR assay. For the multiplex PCR, a mixture combining 60 forward primers for TCR Vbeta segments and 13 reverse primers for TCR Jbeta segments was used. A multiplex PCR assay on genomic DNA amplified the CDR3 region of rearranged TCR beta genes. The amplified TCR beta libraries were sequenced on the Illumina HiSeq System as 87-base-pair reads. Turning to the authors' computational methods: Across the 670 or so repertoires, a later analysis counted 60 million to 90 million unique TCR beta chains, approximately 10 million of which were shared by at least two donors. A nearest-neighbor algorithm error-corrected the raw reads and collapsed the reads into unique sequences, merging closely related sequences to remove PCR and sequencing errors. V, D and J gene segments were assigned by aligning CDR3 sequences to IMGT reference sequences. For a sequence to be retained, at least a six-nucleotide match to both a V gene segment and a J gene segment was required. Rearrangements were classified as productive when the CDR3 lacked stop codons and remained in frame with V and J, and all other rearrangements were classified as non-productive. Following IMGT convention, CDR3 was defined as the stretch from the second conserved V-encoded cysteine up to the conserved J-encoded phenylalanine. The earlier analysis of about 610 of the donors excluded any sequence lacking an unambiguous match to a single V gene segment. An earlier analysis of almost 600 of the donors classified V segments as functional when productive rearrangements were above 56.7% and as segregating when the standard deviation between donors was above 5%. A statistical classification framework was developed to diagnose cytomegalovirus status using the catalog of TCR beta chain sequences. A later analysis assigned V and J genes by comparing TCR nucleotide sequences with IMGT/GENE-DB human TR gene sequences. In a later analysis, CDR3 sequences and most-parsimonious VDJ recombination scenarios were assigned using the TCRdist pipeline. In a later analysis, every TCR beta chain was defined by the combination of its CDR3 amino acid sequence and its V-gene family, and reads without a unique V-gene family were dropped. To address suspected cross-contamination and a sequencing artifact, a later analysis removed 450 to 700 highly shared, low-generation-probability nucleotide sequences. A later analysis calculated a clonal expansion index for each public chain from normalized within-repertoire ranks of inferred template counts. In a later analysis, generation probabilities were computed using a VDJ recombination model fitted to out-of-frame rearrangements, and the results were checked against IGoR. A later analysis scored TCR-TCR, TCR-HLA and TCR-CMV co-occurrence with hypergeometric tests, applying a repertoire-size bias correction to TCR pairs. False discovery rates were estimated in a later analysis by permuting HLA or CMV assignments 20 times. In a later analysis, co-occurring TCRs were grouped using DBSCAN, with TCRdist sequence similarity added in when clustering inside HLA-allele-positive subsets. For co-occurrence clustering, repertoires with fewer than 30,000 or more than 120,000 public chains were excluded, along with a handful of repertoires with anomalous nucleotide sharing. TCRdb carries this immuneACCESS record with in-frame sequences only. Its versions omit some clonotypes, under half of them owing to an unresolved V gene in the studies checked, with the rest unexplained. Clone size and V and J calls were adopted from that table, with D and trimming inferred from the DNA. The sample table gives 53,000 or so clones. The ten largest account for approximately 13% of the sample.

As concerns this clone: It lacks a known antigen.

The cohort consisted of 600 to 750 healthy bone marrow donors. At the time of sampling, all cohort members were nominally healthy, though unrecorded immune exposures were likely present. The donor tested CMV seropositive and was one of the 289 seropositive cohort members. Each donor provided a peripheral blood sample, and peripheral blood mononuclear cells were used for TCR beta sequencing. The Qiagen DNeasy Blood Extraction Kit was used to extract genomic DNA from the blood cell samples. The chain joins TRBV28 to TRBJ2-7, with TRBD1 as a weak D call on 6 bases. Sequencing used PBMCs. The sequence derives from a man aged 18 to 35 in good health and CMV-seropositive. The CDR3: CASSLRGKSYEQYF. In nucleotide form, the sequence is TGTGCCAGCAGTTTGAGGGGGAAATCCTACGAGCAGTACTTC. With the rest looked up from the reference TRBV28 and TRBJ2-7 genes rather than sequenced, the full variable domain is DVKVTQSSRYLVKRTGEKVFLECVQDMDHENMFWYRQDPGLGLRLIYFSYDVKMKEKGDIPEGYSVSREKKERFSLILESASTNQTSMYLCASSLRGKSYEQYFGPGTRLTVT.